This T cell receptor beta chain was identified during a study of PD-1 blockade in classical Hodgkin lymphoma. With 7 bases clipped from V and 9 bases from J, the junction kept 12 bases outside the gene matches. CDR1 and CDR2 (germline): SEHNR, FQNEAQ (reference sequence). The CDR3 consists of 15 residues. Every patient relapsed after autologous stem cell transplantation, and brentuximab vedotin exposure varied. Using immunoSEQ multiplex PCR, the repertoire was profiled, and TCRdb retains in-frame clones only, with some absent. The table has some 38,000 clones, 75% to 85% seen once; the top ten hold approximately 11%.

This receptor was obtained from a human donor with classical Hodgkin lymphoma. The chain uses TRBV7-9 and TRBJ2-1; 10 bases fit TRBD2. This sample comprised peripheral blood mononuclear cells (PBMCs), obtained at baseline. The CDR3 protein is CASTLAGVESGEQFF. The CDR3 region has the DNA TGTGCCAGCACGCTAGCGGGGGTCGAAAGTGGTGAGCAGTTCTTC.